These T cell receptor beta chains were read from a single sample in a study of T cell repertoires in cytomegalovirus infection. From the reads, TCRdb called clonotypes with MiXCR, one entry per CDR3 protein. The sample holds hundreds of thousands of distinct CDR3 sequences; roughly 35% are singletons and the top ten take 2.5% to 3%. The sequenced sample was PBMCs. The receptor source for this set is a human donor in good health (CMV status not recorded). Some clones in this sample may be carry-over from other donors' samples. The CDR3 runs from the conserved cysteine through the conserved F or W. A D gene is named only where the DNA matches it firmly. Size is stated for part of the rows, as once, few or many counts, or as a class when the clone is expanded.

abundance	v_gene	d_gene	j_gene	CDR3nt	CDR3aa
many	TRBV12-3/TRBV12-4	NA	TRBJ2-6	TGTGCCAGCAGTTTACCAGGGGCTGGGGCCAACGTCCTGACTTTC	CASSLPGAGANVLTF
few	TRBV5-6	NA	TRBJ1-4	TGTGCCAGCAGCTTGGGACGGGACGCTAATGAAAAACTGTTTTTT	CASSLGRDANEKLFF
NA	TRBV7-6	NA	TRBJ2-1	TGTGCCAGCAGCTTAATGATGGCAGGGCTAAACTACAATGAGCAGTTCTTC	CASSLMMAGLNYNEQFF
NA	TRBV7-2	TRBD2	TRBJ2-1	TGTGCCAGCAGCTTAGCTTCCGGGACTAGCGGGGGGGTCGCCTACAATGAGCAGTTCTTC	CASSLASGTSGGVAYNEQFF
few	TRBV5-3	NA	TRBJ1-6	TGTGCCAGCAGCTTACGGGGAGGCAACGGAATTAATTCACCCCTCCACTTT	CASSLRGGNGINSPLHF
few	TRBV7-6	TRBD2	TRBJ2-5	TGTGCCAGCAGCTCCGGGACTAGCGGGACCAAAGAGACCCAGTACTTC	CASSSGTSGTKETQYF
few	TRBV28	NA	TRBJ1-2	TGTGCCAGCAGTTTGGGTGCAGGGCATCGGGGCTACACCTTC	CASSLGAGHRGYTF
NA	TRBV10-3	TRBD1	TRBJ1-2	TGTGCCATCAGTGATTTTCTTGGCAGGGGGCAAAGAGGCTACACCTTC	CAISDFLGRGQRGYTF
NA	TRBV28	NA	TRBJ1-1	TGTGCCAGCAGTCCTTCGTCGGGGGTCACTGAAGCTTTCTTT	CASSPSSGVTEAFF
NA	TRBV7-9	NA	TRBJ2-5	TGTGCCAGCAGCTTAGATAACAGAGAGACCCAGTACTTC	CASSLDNRETQYF
NA	TRBV28	NA	TRBJ2-7	TGTGCCAGCAGGACTCCGGGACGGCATGGTAAGGAGCAGTACTTC	CASRTPGRHGKEQYF
few	TRBV7-6	TRBD2	TRBJ2-3	TGTGCCAGCAGCTTAAGGGTCCCTAGCGGGAGTGCAGATACGCAGTATTTT	CASSLRVPSGSADTQYF
NA	TRBV20-1	NA	TRBJ2-7	TGCAGTGCTAGGTTTATCGGGCTCTACGAGCAGTACTTC	CSARFIGLYEQYF
NA	TRBV7-9	TRBD1	TRBJ1-4	TGTGCCAGCAGCTTAGCGCGGGGACAGGGGGTTGAAAAACTGTTTTTT	CASSLARGQGVEKLFF
NA	TRBV7-3	TRBD1	TRBJ2-1	TGTGCCAGCAGCATGTACAGGGGTTTGGCCTACAATGAGCAGTTCTTC	CASSMYRGLAYNEQFF
NA	TRBV19	NA	TRBJ1-2	TGTGCCAGTATGTCTAACTATGGCTACACCTTC	CASMSNYGYTF
NA	TRBV5-6	TRBD2	TRBJ2-7	TGTGCCAGCAGCCCAAGCGGGGGAGGGCCCCTCCTCTACGAGCAGTACTTC	CASSPSGGGPLLYEQYF
NA	TRBV24-1	NA	TRBJ1-5	TGTGCCACCAGTGAACGGGGGGCGGGCAATCAGCCCCAGCATTTT	CATSERGAGNQPQHF
NA	TRBV5-1	TRBD1	TRBJ2-7	TGCGCCAGCAGCCGGGCACCCCCGGGACAGTATTACTACGAGCAGTACTTC	CASSRAPPGQYYYEQYF
NA	TRBV20-1	NA	TRBJ2-2	TGCAGTGCTAAGGTGACACCGCGAGGGACCGGGGAGCTGTTTTTT	CSAKVTPRGTGELFF
NA	TRBV4-2	TRBD2	TRBJ2-5	TGTGCCAGAAGCCAAGATCGGGGGGGCCAAGAGACCAAGTACTTC	CARSQDRGGQETKYF
few	TRBV6-1	TRBD1	TRBJ2-2	TGTGCCAGCAGTCGGACAGGGAAAGGGGCGAACACCGGGGAGCTGTTTTTT	CASSRTGKGANTGELFF
few	TRBV4-1	NA	TRBJ1-2	TGCGCCAGCAGCCAATCTTGGGGCGGAGGATCGGTTGGCTACACCTTC	CASSQSWGGGSVGYTF
few	TRBV7-6	NA	TRBJ1-2	TGTGCCAGCAGCTTATTTGTGGCAGGAGTCTATGGCTACACCTTC	CASSLFVAGVYGYTF
NA	TRBV20-1	NA	TRBJ2-7	TGCAGTGCACCACGACTGGATCGCTACGAGCAGTACTTC	CSAPRLDRYEQYF
NA	TRBV23-1	TRBD2	TRBJ2-3	TGCGCAAGCAGGGATAGCGGGAGGCCTAGCACAGATACGAAGTATTTT	CASRDSGRPSTDTKYF
NA	TRBV11-2	NA	TRBJ2-7	TGTGCCAGCAGCTTAGTTCCAGGGTCGGCGGGCTCCTACGAGCAGTACTTC	CASSLVPGSAGSYEQYF
NA	TRBV4-2	TRBD1	TRBJ1-2	TGTGCCAGCAGCCCACAGGGGCCCGGCGGGGGCTACACCTTC	CASSPQGPGGGYTF
many	TRBV7-3	TRBD1	TRBJ2-5	TGTGCCAGCAGCCCAGGGGGCGGCGGGGAGACCCAGTACTTC	CASSPGGGGETQYF
few	TRBV27	NA	TRBJ1-6	TGTGCCAGCAGTTTATCCGACAGGTTCAATTCACCCCTCCACTTT	CASSLSDRFNSPLHF
few	TRBV6-1	NA	TRBJ2-7	TGTGCCATACGGGAACAGGACGATAAGCAGTACTTC	CAIREQDDKQYF
NA	TRBV6-6	NA	TRBJ2-3	TGTGCCAGCAGTTACTCATTAGCGGTAGGGGGGGACACAGATACGCAGTATTTT	CASSYSLAVGGDTDTQYF
NA	TRBV12-3/TRBV12-4	NA	TRBJ1-1	TGTGCCAGCAGTTTTGCGTCGGGGGAGGCTTTCTTT	CASSFASGEAFF
few	TRBV12-3/TRBV12-4	NA	TRBJ2-5	TGTGCCAGCAGTTCGCAGCCCGAGGGGGAGACCCAGTACTTC	CASSSQPEGETQYF
NA	TRBV19	NA	TRBJ2-1	TGTGCCAGTAGCCGCGGACAGCTAGATGAGCAGTTCTTC	CASSRGQLDEQFF
NA	TRBV7-6	TRBD2	TRBJ2-5	TGTGCTAGCAGCCTGCGTCGGGGAGGGGTAGAGACCCAGTACTTC	CASSLRRGGVETQYF